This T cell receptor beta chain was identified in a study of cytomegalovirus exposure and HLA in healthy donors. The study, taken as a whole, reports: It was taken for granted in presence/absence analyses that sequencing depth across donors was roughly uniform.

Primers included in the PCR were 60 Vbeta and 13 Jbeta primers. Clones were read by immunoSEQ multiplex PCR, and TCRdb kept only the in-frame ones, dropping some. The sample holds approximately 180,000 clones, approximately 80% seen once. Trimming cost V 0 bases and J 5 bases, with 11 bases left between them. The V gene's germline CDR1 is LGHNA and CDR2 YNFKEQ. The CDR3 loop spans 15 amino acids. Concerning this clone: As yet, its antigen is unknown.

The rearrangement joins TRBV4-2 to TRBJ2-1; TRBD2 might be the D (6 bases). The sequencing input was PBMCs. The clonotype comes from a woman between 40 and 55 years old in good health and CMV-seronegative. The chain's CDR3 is CASSQDREQDNEQFF. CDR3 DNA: TGTGCCAGCAGCCAAGACCGGGAGCAGGACAATGAGCAGTTCTTC.